Given below is one TCR beta chain in context. The target antigen is unknown. V was pared by 3 bases and J by 3 bases, with 9 bases between. The CDR3 is made up of 14 amino acids. The V gene's germline CDR1 is MDHEN and CDR2 SYDVKM. Reverse transcription of about 0.45 to 1 ug RNA was performed with random hexamers. TCR beta CDR3 was amplified by immunoSEQ multiplex PCR. This amplification extended across 54 Vbeta and 13 Jbeta segments. TCRdb re-analysed the immunoSEQ multiplex PCR reads in MiXCR, keeping a single row per CDR3 protein. The table shows around 150,000 distinct CDR3 sequences, with roughly 94% occurring only once. The diagnostic criteria for definite or probable disease, as recently defined, were met by the patients with Susac syndrome. The entry originates in a study of CD8 T cells in Susac syndrome. Study-wide points: The total CD8+ repertoires yielded 15 to 20 Susac-specific public clones and the CD8+ TEMRA repertoires yielded about five.

This clonotype originated in a human donor with Susac syndrome. Input material: CD8+ T cells from PBMCs. The chain carries TRBV28 and TRBJ1-3, with D unclear. The CDR3 spells CASSLGRNGNTIYF. CDR3 coding DNA: TGTGCCAGCAGTTTGGGCAGGAATGGAAACACCATATATTTT.